Described below is a single T cell receptor (beta chain) sequence and its context. This record belongs to a study of blood T cell repertoires in COVID-19. About the study: Sites across the United States, Italy and Spain contributed samples from acute and convalescent COVID-19. The cDNA or gDNA used as material had been derived from T cells, B-cell-depleted T cells, or PBMCs.

The assay was immunoSEQ multiplex PCR, and TCRdb's table has in-frame clones only and misses some. The sample holds roughly 99,000 clones, about 80% seen once. The CDR3 is 15 amino acids. V lost 1 base to trimming and J lost 4 bases, with 11 bases between them. CDR1 is SEHNR and CDR2 is FQNEAQ in the germline V gene (reference sequence). The chain is built from TRBV7-9 and TRBJ2-1, with D perhaps TRBD1 (5 bases). The sample taken for sequencing was peripheral blood. The sequence was obtained from a man aged 70-80 years with acute or convalescent COVID-19. The CDR3 region has the DNA TGTGCCAGCAGCTTAGATGGTCGACAGTACAATGAGCAGTTCTTC. It is translated as CASSLDGRQYNEQFF.